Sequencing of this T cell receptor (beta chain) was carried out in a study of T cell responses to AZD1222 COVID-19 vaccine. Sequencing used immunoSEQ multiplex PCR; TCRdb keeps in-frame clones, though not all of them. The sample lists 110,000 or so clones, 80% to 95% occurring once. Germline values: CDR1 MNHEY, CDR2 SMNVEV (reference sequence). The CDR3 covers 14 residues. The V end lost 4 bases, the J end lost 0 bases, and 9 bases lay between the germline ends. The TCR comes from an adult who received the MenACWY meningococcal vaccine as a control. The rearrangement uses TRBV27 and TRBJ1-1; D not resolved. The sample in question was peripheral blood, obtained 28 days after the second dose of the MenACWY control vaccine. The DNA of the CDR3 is TGTGCCAGCAGTTCCCTAGGCGTGAACACTGAAGCTTTCTTT. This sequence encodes CASSSLGVNTEAFF.